The 26 T cell receptor beta chains below were found in one sample sequenced in a study of T cells in Graves' hyperthyroidism and ophthalmopathy. RNA transcripts provided the source from which TCR beta CDR3 regions were amplified. A set of HTBI primers served as the primers for a first-round RT-PCR of the TCR CDR3. From the multiplex PCR reads, TCRdb called clonotypes with MiXCR, one entry per CDR3 protein. The sample has 100,000 to 130,000 distinct CDR3 sequences, 16% seen once. Sequencing used blood. The receptors derive from a woman between 50 and 59 years old with Graves' hyperthyroidism.

There are many counts of this clonotype. This chain links TRBV4-2 with TRBJ2-1; D perhaps matches TRBD1 (6 bases). Germline V gives CDR1 LGHNA, CDR2 YNFKEQ. V gave up 4 bases and J gave up 2 bases, with 9 bases separating them. The CDR3 totals 14 residues. The CDR3 DNA reads as TGTGCCAGCAGCCGCGGACAGACCTACAATGAGCAGTTCTTC. Amino acid sequence: CASSRGQTYNEQFF.

The CDR3 nucleotides read TGCAGCGCTACTCCGGGACTAGCGGGAAACTACAATGAGCAGTTCTTC. Translation: CSATPGLAGNYNEQFF. The chain employs TRBV29-1 and TRBJ2-1, with TRBD2 identical over 13 bases. CDR3 length equals 16 residues. CDR1 SQVTM and CDR2 ANQGSEA come from the germline V gene. Germline trimming cut 7 bases from V and 3 bases from J; bases unmatched to any gene: 9.

The chain recombines TRBV25-1 with TRBJ2-3; D gene unclear. CDR3 length equals 16 residues. From germline, CDR1 is MGHDK and CDR2 SYGVNS. V lost 1 base and J lost 1, with 12 bases in between. For the CDR3, the DNA is TGTGCCAGCAGTGAATTGGATGTTAAAGGCACAGATACGCAGTATTTT. It encodes CASSELDVKGTDTQYF. The complete variable domain, with remaining parts taken from reference TRBV25-1 and TRBJ2-3, reads EADIYQTPRYLVIGTGKKITLECSQTMGHDKMYWYQQDPGMELHLIHYSYGVNSTEKGDLSSESTVSRIRTEHFPLTLESARPSHTSQYLCASSELDVKGTDTQYFGPGTRLTVL.

This clonotype was seen repeatedly, ten times or more. The gene calls are TRBV9 and TRBJ2-3; TRBD2 agrees at 10 bases. Per germline, CDR1 SGDLS and CDR2 YYNGEE. The J segment lost 1 base and the V segment lost 3 bases, leaving 5 bases of the junction unmatched. This CDR3 region has 16 residues. The CDR3 loop reads CASSALAGVGTDTQYF. In nucleotides, the CDR3 is TGTGCCAGCAGCGCTCTAGCGGGAGTGGGCACAGATACGCAGTATTTT.

Concerning this clonotype: A read error is possible here, since a much larger clone lies one base away. This chain uses TRBV3-1 with TRBJ1-1; D call uncertain. The V gene's germline CDR1 is LGHDT and CDR2 YNNKEL (reference sequence). This CDR3 is built from 17 residues. Trimming took off 4 bases at V and 1 base at J, with 19 bases between the two ends. The CDR3 region is CASSPSPGRPPNTEAFF. CDR3 DNA: TGTGCCAGCAGCCCCTCCCCAGGCAGGCCTCCGAACACTGAAGCTTTCTTT. Using reference TRBV3-1 and TRBJ1-1 for the parts outside the CDR3, the full variable domain is DTAVSQTPKYLVTQMGNDKSIKCEQNLGHDTMYWYKQDSKKFLKIMFSYNNKELIINETVPNRFSPKSPDKAHLNLHINSLELGDSAVYFCASSPSPGRPPNTEAFFGQGTRLTVV.

This clonotype has at least ten counts. The rearrangement links TRBV20-1 to TRBJ2-1; TRBD2 agrees at 9 bases. This CDR3 has 16 amino acids. Germline values: CDR1 DFQATT, CDR2 SNEGSKA (reference sequence). With 3 bases clipped from V and 2 bases from J, the junction kept 8 bases outside the gene matches. In DNA, the CDR3 is TGCAGTGCTAGTGGGGGGACTAGCAGCGCCTACAATGAGCAGTTCTTC. This sequence encodes CSASGGTSSAYNEQFF.

In its sample, this clonotype was seen many times. This chain links TRBV2 with TRBJ2-6; 10 bases line up with TRBD1. Germline trimming cut 6 bases from V and 4 bases from J; bases unmatched to any gene: 6. CDR3 length: 16 residues. Germline CDR1 reads SNHLY; CDR2 reads FYNNEI. The CDR3 loop reads CASSPGTGAGANVLTF. As DNA, the CDR3 is TGTGCCAGCAGCCCTGGGACAGGGGCCGGGGCCAACGTCCTGACTTTC.

Ten or more counts support this clonotype. The rearrangement links TRBV2 to TRBJ2-2, with a weak D call TRBD2 (5 bases). Trimming took off 6 bases at V and 8 bases at J, with 19 bases between the two ends. CDR3 length equals 15 residues. Germline V CDR1 and CDR2: SNHLY, FYNNEI. For the CDR3, the DNA is TGTGCCAGCAGGAGGACCATACGACGGGATGGGGAGCTGTTTTTT. Translating gives CASRRTIRRDGELFF.

Only a few counts were recorded for this clonotype. The chain links TRBV2 to TRBJ2-5, with TRBD1 matching 7 bases. CDR1 and CDR2 (germline): SNHLY, FYNNEI. The ends lost 8 bases at V and 4 bases at J; junction bases unmatched: 7. This CDR3 contains 13 residues. CDR3 in DNA: TGTGCCAGCCGACAGGGTCTAGGAGAGACCCAGTACTTC. Translated: CASRQGLGETQYF.

A few counts support this clonotype. The rearrangement joins TRBV10-1 to TRBJ2-3, with D possibly being TRBD1 or TRBD2 (5 bases each). Germline CDR1 and CDR2: WNHNN and SYGVQD (reference sequence). The CDR3 consists of 13 residues. Trimming removed 0 bases from V and 9 bases from J, with 10 bases in between. The CDR3 sequence is CASSESGTATQYF. DNA for the CDR3: TGCGCCAGCAGTGAGTCGGGGACCGCCACGCAGTATTTT.

The chain joins TRBV20-1 to TRBJ1-4; D is unclear. The ends were cut back, 3 bases at V and 2 bases at J, with 16 bases in the middle. From germline, CDR1 is DFQATT and CDR2 SNEGSKA (reference sequence). The CDR3 loop spans 16 amino acids. DNA of the CDR3: TGCAGTGCTAGGCATCCGTTGGGCGCGACTAATGAAAAACTGTTTTTT. Encoded protein: CSARHPLGATNEKLFF.

This clonotype was picked up many times. V is TRBV18 and J is TRBJ1-2; 10 positions agree with TRBD1. Germline V gene data show CDR1 as KGHSH and CDR2 as LQKENI. The CDR3 covers 13 residues. The junction had 6 bases not matched to a gene; V was cut back by 6 bases and J by 8 bases. The CDR3 nucleotides read TGTGCCAGCTCTCGACAGGGGGCGCAGGGCTACACCTTC. Translated, it gives CASSRQGAQGYTF.

This clonotype was counted ten times or more. The gene calls are TRBV10-2 and TRBJ1-2, with D possibly matching TRBD1 (5 bases). CDR1 WSHSY and CDR2 SAAADI come from the germline V gene. The ends were cut back, 1 base at V and 4 bases at J, with 16 bases in the middle. The CDR3 totals 16 residues. The CDR3 sequence is CASSEFRDGRPYGYTF. The CDR3 coding sequence is TGCGCCAGCAGTGAGTTCCGGGACGGGAGGCCCTATGGCTACACCTTC.

This clonotype appeared many times. J is TRBJ2-5 and V is TRBV5-4; TRBD1 or TRBD2 may be the D gene (7 bases each). The ends were cut back, 4 bases at V and 5 bases at J, with 21 bases in the middle. Germline V gives CDR1 SGHNT, CDR2 YYREEE (reference sequence). The CDR3 is 16 amino acids. The CDR3, as DNA: TGTGCCAGCAGCCCAGGGGGAGGCGGGAGAGTGGAGACCCAGTACTTC. Its protein is CASSPGGGGRVETQYF.

This clonotype was observed at least ten times. The CDR3 DNA reads TGTGCCAGCTCACTTTCGGGACACCAAAACACTGAAGCTTTCTTT. It specifies CASSLSGHQNTEAFF. The V and J genes are TRBV18 and TRBJ1-1; D might be TRBD1 (6 bases). With 4 bases removed from V and 2 bases from J, the gap between germline ends came to 14 bases. This CDR3 region has 15 residues. From germline, CDR1 is KGHSH and CDR2 LQKENI.

In this sample, this clonotype turned up many times. V usage is TRBV3-1 and J usage is TRBJ2-5; D perhaps matches TRBD1 (6 bases). This CDR3 comprises 14 residues. Germline CDR1 and CDR2: LGHDT and YNNKEL (reference sequence). V shed 1 base and J shed 5 bases, with 11 bases lying between them. In DNA form, the CDR3 reads TGTGCCAGCAGCCAAGGGACAGAGAGGGAGACCCAGTACTTC. Amino acid sequence: CASSQGTERETQYF.

This clonotype has ten or more counts. The chain is built from TRBV12-3 or TRBV12-4 and TRBJ2-5, with TRBD2 identical over 9 bases. CDR3 size: 14 residues. The ends lost 8 bases at V and 2 bases at J; junction bases unmatched: 6. The chain's CDR3 is CASQTSGPQETQYF. The CDR3 DNA reads TGTGCCAGCCAGACTAGCGGACCACAAGAGACCCAGTACTTC.

This clonotype was counted between two and nine times. This may be a read error, as it is one base from a much larger clone. The V and J genes are TRBV7-6 and TRBJ2-1; tentative D call: TRBD1 (6 bases). V was pared by 4 bases and J by 7 bases, with 8 bases between. The CDR3 is made up of 12 amino acids. In germline, CDR1 is SGHVS, CDR2 FNYEAQ. The CDR3 is CASSSQGNEQFF. The CDR3 nucleotides read TGTGCCAGCAGCTCCCAGGGGAATGAGCAGTTCTTC.

This clonotype has at least ten counts. The chain links TRBV28 to TRBJ2-2; D gene ambiguous. Trimming took off 2 bases at V and 6 bases at J, with 7 bases between the two ends. This CDR3 region has 13 residues. Per the germline V gene, CDR1 is MDHEN and CDR2 is SYDVKM. The CDR3 sequence: CASSLVGPGELFF. The CDR3 DNA is TGTGCCAGCAGTTTAGTCGGTCCCGGGGAGCTGTTTTTT.

This clonotype was counted ten times or more. The rearrangement links TRBV2 to TRBJ2-4, with 7 bases lining up with TRBD2. The CDR3 extends over 14 amino acids. With 6 bases clipped from V and 4 bases from J, the junction kept 6 bases outside the gene matches. The germline V gene encodes CDR1 SNHLY and CDR2 FYNNEI. This CDR3 is CASRTGTTKNIQYF. In DNA, the CDR3 is TGTGCCAGCAGAACCGGGACTACTAAAAACATTCAGTACTTC.

This clonotype came up a few times. The chain joins TRBV9 to TRBJ2-3; weak D call: TRBD1 (6 bases). From germline, CDR1 is SGDLS and CDR2 YYNGEE. The CDR3 is made up of 14 amino acids. The V gene lost 1 base and the J gene lost 6 bases, with 12 bases spanning the gap. The CDR3 region has the DNA TGTGCCAGCAGCGTATCAGGGGATGAGGATACGCAGTATTTT. Its protein product is CASSVSGDEDTQYF.

This clonotype was seen repeatedly, ten times or more. The rearrangement links TRBV11-2 to TRBJ2-5; 8 bases are a match to TRBD2. This CDR3 has 15 residues. CDR1 is SGHAT, CDR2 FQNNGV, per germline. V was pared by 5 bases and J by 4 bases, with 9 bases of the junction left unmatched. The CDR3 DNA reads as TGTGCCAGCAGCAAGGGACTAGGAGGGAGAGAGACCCAGTACTTC. Translated, it gives CASSKGLGGRETQYF.

This clonotype came up a few times. The rearrangement uses TRBV5-1 and TRBJ2-1; D gene uncertain. The germline V gene encodes CDR1 SGHRS and CDR2 YFSETQ. The CDR3 extends over 15 amino acids. The V end was cut by 4 bases, the J end by 3 bases, with 14 bases between. The CDR3 is CASSGDTGIYNEQFF. The CDR3 coding sequence is TGCGCCAGCAGCGGAGACACCGGAATCTACAATGAGCAGTTCTTC.

This clonotype came up many times. V gene TRBV5-1 combines with J gene TRBJ2-1, with TRBD2 matching 11 bases. Germline CDR1 is SGHRS and CDR2 is YFSETQ. V lost 1 base to trimming and J lost 3 bases; unmatched junction nucleotides: 3. CDR3 length: 16 amino acids. This CDR3 reads CASSLSGTSGYNEQFF. In nucleotides, the CDR3 is TGCGCCAGCAGCTTGTCCGGGACTAGCGGCTACAATGAGCAGTTCTTC.

The chain couples TRBV7-2 to TRBJ1-2; the D is unclear. Germline CDR1 and CDR2: SGHTA and FQGNSA. CDR3 length: 11 residues. V shed 4 bases and J shed 4 bases, with 4 bases lying between them. Here the CDR3 reads CASSSLYGYTF. Written as DNA, the CDR3 is TGTGCCAGCAGCTCCCTCTATGGCTACACCTTC.

CDR3 bases: TGTGCCAGCAGCTTTGGGGACAGCGGTTCGTCCTACGAGCAGTACTTC. The encoded protein is CASSFGDSGSSYEQYF. The chain links TRBV11-2 to TRBJ2-7; TRBD1 matches at 7 bases. J gave up 1 base and V 3 bases, and 9 bases lay outside the gene matches. This CDR3 has 16 residues. CDR1 SGHAT and CDR2 FQNNGV come from the germline V gene.